Listed here is a single T cell receptor beta chain. These data are taken from a study of blood T cells in healthy people across ages. Germline V gene data show CDR1 as SGHTA and CDR2 as FQGNSA. The CDR3 totals 14 residues. V gave up 1 base and J gave up 5 bases, with 11 bases separating them. Next came a second PCR, run for about 7 to 12 cycles, which used a sample-barcoded 5' primer along with a J-beta primer mix. Paired-end reads containing CDR3 totaled no fewer than 2.5 million for each sample. TCRdb reprocessed the 5' RACE reads via MiXCR and lists one record per CDR3 protein. Here the sample spans approximately 1,000,000 distinct CDR3 sequences, more than 30% being singletons.

The gene calls are TRBV7-2 and TRBJ1-2; D is unresolved. Sequencing was performed on blood. This TCR came from a man aged 18 to 30 in good health. CDR3 region: CASSLDIQKYGYTF. The CDR3 bases are TGTGCCAGCAGCTTAGACATCCAAAAATATGGCTACACCTTC.